This T cell receptor (beta chain) comes out of a study of regulatory T cells in long-lasting Graves disease. The time point was: newly diagnosed GD, antithyroid drugs for less than 3 months. From PBMCs, RNA was extracted and then used to make the TCR library. Relying on iRepertoire HTBI primers and Arm-PCR of CDR3 regions, the team built TCR beta libraries. Original processing methods: Among the samples, around 58 TRBV and 14 TRBJ segments were identified. From the multiplex PCR reads, TCRdb called clonotypes with MiXCR, one entry per CDR3 protein. TCRdb, not the authors, supplied the V and J calls. The sample yields over 200,000 distinct CDR3 sequences, 18% seen once. In the case of this clonotype: Its antigen is not known.

Findings and caveats of the study: Limited sample numbers may have lowered accuracy.

This sample was also put to use in a study of T cells in Graves' hyperthyroidism and ophthalmopathy. That source adds: Patients aged 18 to 65 had newly diagnosed hyperthyroidism that had lasted under 2 months. Diagnosing involved the use of clinical symptoms, serum thyroxine and TRAb, thyroid ultrasound and orbital computed tomography.

The clonotype originates from a woman younger than 45 with Graves disease. The specimen comprised peripheral blood mononuclear cells (PBMCs), sampled at new diagnosis, from a patient treated with antithyroid drugs.

The CDR3, as DNA: TGTGCCAGCAGCTTAAAGGCTAGGTTTGTCGCAGATACGCAGTATTTT. Translated: CASSLKARFVADTQYF. This rearrangement joins TRBV11-2 to TRBJ2-3, with D unclear. The CDR3 sequence is 16 residues long. The V gene's germline CDR1 is SGHAT and CDR2 FQNNGV. Trimming shortened V by 2 bases and J by 4 bases, and 16 bases separated the two germline ends.